The rows below give T cell receptor beta chains drawn from one sample of a study of T cells after yellow fever vaccination. Via MiXCR, TCRdb re-called the 5' RACE reads, giving one row per CDR3 protein. The table shows just under 600,000 distinct CDR3 sequences, with approximately 13% occurring only once. Sequencing used PBMCs, obtained on the day of the yellow fever booster vaccination. The receptors derive from a young man who received the YFV17D yellow fever vaccine. CDR3s include the opening cysteine and the closing phenylalanine or tryptophan. The D gene is left open where the match is weak. Size is omitted from some rows. Given values are once, few, many or a class for expanded clones.

clone_size	d_call	v_call	j_call	cdr3_aa	cdr3_nt
few	.	TRBV9	TRBJ2-3	CASSVENRLDTQYF	TGTGCCAGCAGCGTAGAAAACAGATTGGATACGCAGTATTTT
few	.	TRBV15	TRBJ2-1	CATGRVDSYNEQFF	TGTGCCACCGGCCGGGTGGACAGCTACAATGAGCAGTTCTTC
.	.	TRBV20-1	TRBJ2-1	CSVLPKGKYNEQFF	TGCAGTGTCCTACCTAAAGGGAAATACAATGAGCAGTTCTTC
.	.	TRBV5-6	TRBJ2-5	CASSLLLSQETQYF	TGTGCCAGCAGCTTGCTTCTTTCCCAAGAGACCCAGTACTTC
many	.	TRBV27	TRBJ2-3	CASSLRRSTKQGTTDTQYF	TGTGCCAGCAGTTTGCGAAGATCGACCAAACAGGGAACCACAGATACGCAGTATTTT
.	.	TRBV5-1	TRBJ1-4	CASSLGVRATNEKLFF	TGCGCCAGCAGCTTGGGAGTCCGGGCAACTAATGAAAAACTGTTTTTT
few	.	TRBV7-9	TRBJ1-1	CASSLDQNTEAFF	TGTGCCAGCAGCTTAGACCAGAACACTGAAGCTTTCTTT
.	.	TRBV2	TRBJ2-3	CASSEGATQYF	TGTGCCAGCAGTGAAGGGGCGACGCAGTATTTT
few	TRBD2	TRBV11-2	TRBJ2-7	CASSLNSVGGGSSYEQYF	TGTGCCAGCAGCTTAAATAGTGTCGGCGGGGGAAGCTCCTACGAGCAGTACTTC
.	.	TRBV7-3	TRBJ2-3	CASSLMPTRPTKADTLYF	TGTGCCAGCAGCTTAATGCCGACCCGACCGACGAAGGCAGATACGCTGTATTTT
.	.	TRBV5-1	TRBJ2-2	CASSLEAGTGELFF	TGCGCCAGCAGCTTGGAGGCGGGCACCGGGGAGCTGTTTTTT
.	.	TRBV6-5	TRBJ2-3	CASSPPEGTSTDTQYF	TGTGCCAGCAGCCCGCCGGAAGGAACTAGCACAGATACGCAGTATTTT
few	.	TRBV10-3	TRBJ1-2	CAISEGSYYGYTF	TGTGCCATCAGTGAGGGCAGCTACTATGGCTACACCTTC
many	.	TRBV7-2	TRBJ2-7	CASSWFISLPGHEQYF	TGTGCCAGCAGCTGGTTTATAAGTTTGCCGGGACACGAGCAGTACTTC
.	TRBD2	TRBV10-3	TRBJ2-5	CATLASGKETQYF	TGTGCAACATTGGCTAGCGGGAAAGAGACCCAGTACTTC
.	TRBD1	TRBV10-3	TRBJ2-2	CAISAGTGRGTGELFF	TGTGCCATCAGTGCAGGGACAGGTCGGGGGACCGGGGAGCTGTTTTTT
.	.	TRBV7-8	TRBJ2-1	CASSPGQSGSYNEQFF	TGTGCCAGCAGTCCTGGACAGAGCGGCTCCTACAATGAGCAGTTCTTC
few	.	TRBV7-2	TRBJ2-3	CASSFGVTSTDTQYF	TGTGCCAGCAGCTTCGGCGTTACTAGCACAGATACGCAGTATTTT
few	TRBD2	TRBV30	TRBJ2-1	CAWSVRTRYNEQFF	TGTGCCTGGAGTGTCAGGACTAGATACAATGAGCAGTTCTTC
.	.	TRBV3-1	TRBJ2-2	CASSQGNVGELFF	TGTGCCAGCAGCCAAGGAAACGTCGGGGAGCTGTTTTTT
.	.	TRBV6-5	TRBJ1-1	CASSYVAGTSNTEAFF	TGTGCCAGCAGTTACGTTGCCGGGACATCGAACACTGAAGCTTTCTTT
.	.	TRBV9	TRBJ2-1	CASSVGLGFYNEQFF	TGTGCCAGCAGCGTCGGGTTAGGGTTTTACAATGAGCAGTTCTTC
.	.	TRBV6-5	TRBJ1-1	CASSYLGTEAFF	TGTGCCAGCAGTTACTTGGGGACTGAAGCTTTCTTT
.	TRBD2	TRBV4-2	TRBJ2-1	CASSQILAGGGTYNEQFF	TGTGCCAGCAGCCAAATTCTAGCGGGAGGGGGGACCTACAATGAGCAGTTCTTC
.	.	TRBV6-2/TRBV6-3	TRBJ2-7	CASSPRRGTPGHLRSYEQYF	TGTGCCAGCAGTCCCCGTCGAGGAACACCGGGACACCTACGGTCCTACGAGCAGTACTTC
.	.	TRBV3-1	TRBJ2-1	CASSQARGNEQFF	TGTGCCAGCAGCCAAGCTCGGGGGAATGAGCAGTTCTTC
.	.	TRBV9	TRBJ1-4	CASSVGGARMEKLFF	TGTGCCAGCAGCGTAGGAGGGGCTCGTATGGAGAAACTGTTTTTT
.	TRBD1	TRBV18	TRBJ1-5	CASSHRDRGYGSPQHF	TGTGCCAGCTCTCACCGGGACAGGGGCTACGGGTCGCCCCAGCATTTT
.	.	TRBV12-3/TRBV12-4	TRBJ2-7	CASSAAQDTPGEQYF	TGTGCCAGCAGCGCAGCCCAGGACACACCCGGAGAGCAGTACTTC
.	.	TRBV18	TRBJ2-7	CASSPRVGDPYEQYF	TGTGCCAGCTCACCACGTGTGGGAGATCCCTACGAGCAGTACTTC
.	.	TRBV7-2	TRBJ2-1	CASSDRAADEQFF	TGTGCCAGCAGCGACCGGGCAGCGGATGAGCAGTTCTTC
.	TRBD1	TRBV7-8	TRBJ2-5	CASSLFISRRTGQETQYF	TGTGCCAGCAGCTTATTCATCTCAAGGCGGACAGGACAAGAGACCCAGTACTTC
few	.	TRBV18	TRBJ2-7	CASSPPGPHYEQYF	TGTGCCAGCTCACCTCCGGGACCCCACTACGAGCAGTACTTC
.	.	TRBV10-3	TRBJ2-1	CAISERRGYNEQFF	TGTGCCATCAGTGAGCGGCGGGGTTACAATGAGCAGTTCTTC
few	.	TRBV11-2	TRBJ2-7	CASSLYRAGEQYF	TGTGCCAGCAGCTTATACAGAGCAGGCGAGCAGTACTTC
few	.	TRBV7-2	TRBJ2-5	CASSLLKGPQETQYF	TGTGCCAGCAGCTTACTAAAGGGGCCACAAGAGACCCAGTACTTC
many	.	TRBV12-3/TRBV12-4	TRBJ1-3	CAWGSNTIYF	TGTGCCTGGGGATCGAACACCATATATTTT
many	.	TRBV20-1	TRBJ2-7	CSARPGSGSYEQYF	TGCAGTGCTAGACCCGGGAGTGGCTCCTACGAGCAGTACTTC
.	TRBD1	TRBV6-5	TRBJ1-1	CASSWAQTGGRNTEAFF	TGTGCCAGCAGTTGGGCGCAGACAGGGGGCCGGAACACTGAAGCTTTCTTT
few	TRBD1	TRBV10-3	TRBJ1-2	CAISDEGAGYGYTF	TGTGCCATCAGTGATGAGGGGGCAGGGTATGGCTACACCTTC
.	.	TRBV27	TRBJ2-6	CASGKLGGTISGANVLTF	TGTGCCAGCGGTAAGCTGGGGGGAACTATCTCTGGGGCCAACGTCCTGACTTTC
.	TRBD1	TRBV6-2/TRBV6-3	TRBJ2-1	CASKRTGKFF	TGTGCCAGCAAGAGGACAGGGAAGTTCTTC
many	.	TRBV12-3/TRBV12-4	TRBJ1-6	CASSQGFDSPLHF	TGTGCCAGCAGTCAGGGTTTCGATTCACCCCTCCACTTT
.	TRBD1	TRBV20-1	TRBJ1-2	CSVPGQIYGYTF	TGCAGTGTTCCGGGACAGATATATGGCTACACCTTC